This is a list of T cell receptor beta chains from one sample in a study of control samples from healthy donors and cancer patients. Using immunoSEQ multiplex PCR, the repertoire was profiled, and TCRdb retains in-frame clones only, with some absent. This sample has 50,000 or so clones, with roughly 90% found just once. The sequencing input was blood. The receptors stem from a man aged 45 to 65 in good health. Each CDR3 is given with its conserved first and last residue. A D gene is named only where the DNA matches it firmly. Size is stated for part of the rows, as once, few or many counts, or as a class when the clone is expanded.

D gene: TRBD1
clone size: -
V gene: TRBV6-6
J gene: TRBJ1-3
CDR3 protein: CASREGQGFGNTIYF
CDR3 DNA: TGTGCCAGCAGAGAGGGACAGGGGTTTGGAAACACCATATATTTT

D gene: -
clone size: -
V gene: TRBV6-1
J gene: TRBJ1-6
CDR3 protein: CASSDRLRERHNSPLHF
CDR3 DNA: TGTGCCAGCAGTGATCGATTGAGGGAGAGGCATAATTCACCCCTCCACTTT

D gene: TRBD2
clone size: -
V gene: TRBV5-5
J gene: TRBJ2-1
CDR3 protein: CASSELSGLAIHNEQFF
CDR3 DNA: TGTGCCAGCAGCGAACTTTCGGGACTAGCGATACACAATGAGCAGTTCTTC

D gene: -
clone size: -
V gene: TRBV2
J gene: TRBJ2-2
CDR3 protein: CASSDDTGELFF
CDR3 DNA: TGTGCCAGCAGCGATGACACCGGGGAGCTGTTTTTT

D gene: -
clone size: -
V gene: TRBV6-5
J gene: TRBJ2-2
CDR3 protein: CASSFDDRGTGELFF
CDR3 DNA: TGTGCCAGCAGTTTCGACGACCGCGGCACCGGGGAGCTGTTTTTT

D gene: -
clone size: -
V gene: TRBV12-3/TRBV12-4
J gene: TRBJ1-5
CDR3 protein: CASSGRGQPQHF
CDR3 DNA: TGTGCCAGCAGTGGGCGCGGGCAGCCCCAGCATTTT

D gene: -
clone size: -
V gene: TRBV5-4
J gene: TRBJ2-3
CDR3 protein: CASSLDPGLPGTDTQYF
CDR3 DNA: TGTGCCAGCAGCTTGGACCCCGGGCTACCAGGCACAGATACGCAGTATTTT

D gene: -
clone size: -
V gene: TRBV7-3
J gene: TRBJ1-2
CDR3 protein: CASSPDGNYGYTF
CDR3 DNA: TGTGCCAGCAGCCCGGACGGGAACTATGGCTACACCTTC

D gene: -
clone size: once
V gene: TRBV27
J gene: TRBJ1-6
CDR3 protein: CASSPQQARGGLHYNSPLHF
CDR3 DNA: TGTGCCAGCAGTCCTCAACAGGCTAGGGGTGGGCTGCACTATAATTCACCCCTCCACTTT

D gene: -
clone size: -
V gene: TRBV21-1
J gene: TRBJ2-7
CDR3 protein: CASSTPWERECYEQYF
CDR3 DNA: TGTGCCAGCAGCACCCCCTGGGAGCGGGAGTGTTACGAGCAGTACTTC

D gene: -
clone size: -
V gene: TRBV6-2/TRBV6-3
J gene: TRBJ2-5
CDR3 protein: CASSSRILRETQYF
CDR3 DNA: TGTGCCAGCAGCTCGAGGATCCTGAGAGAGACCCAGTACTTC

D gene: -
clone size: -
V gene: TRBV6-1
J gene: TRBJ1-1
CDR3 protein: CASSESGNTEAFF
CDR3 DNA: TGTGCCAGCAGTGAATCTGGCAACACTGAAGCTTTCTTT

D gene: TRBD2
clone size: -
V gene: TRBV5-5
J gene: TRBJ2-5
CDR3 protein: CASSLGRSSGEETQYF
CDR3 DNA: TGTGCCAGCAGCTTGGGTCGGTCTAGCGGGGAAGAGACCCAGTACTTC

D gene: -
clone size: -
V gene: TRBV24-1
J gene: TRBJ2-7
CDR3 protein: CATSDFRGGAGEQYF
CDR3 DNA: TGTGCCACCAGTGATTTTAGGGGGGGTGCCGGCGAGCAGTACTTC

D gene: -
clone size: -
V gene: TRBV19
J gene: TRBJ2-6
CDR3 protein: CASAQSSGANVLTF
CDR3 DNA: TGTGCCAGCGCTCAGAGCTCTGGGGCCAACGTCCTGACTTTC

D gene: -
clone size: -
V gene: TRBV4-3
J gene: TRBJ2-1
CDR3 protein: CASSLQASKNEQFF
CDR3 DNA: TGCGCCAGCAGCCTCCAAGCCTCCAAGAATGAGCAGTTCTTC

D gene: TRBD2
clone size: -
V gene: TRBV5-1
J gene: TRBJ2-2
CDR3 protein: CASSPLAGGGTGELFF
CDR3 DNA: TGCGCCAGCAGCCCCCTAGCGGGAGGCGGGACCGGGGAGCTGTTTTTT

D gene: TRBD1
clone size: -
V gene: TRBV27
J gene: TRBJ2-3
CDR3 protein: CASRHRQGPTDTQYF
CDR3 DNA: TGTGCCAGCAGACACCGACAGGGACCCACAGATACGCAGTATTTT

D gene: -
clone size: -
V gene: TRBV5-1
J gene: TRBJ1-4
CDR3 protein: CASSNRINEKLFF
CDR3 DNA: TGCGCCAGCTCAAACAGGATTAATGAAAAACTGTTTTTT

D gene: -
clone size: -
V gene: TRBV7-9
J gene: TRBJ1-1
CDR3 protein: CASSSGLNTEAFF
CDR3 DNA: TGTGCCAGCAGCTCAGGGCTGAACACTGAAGCTTTCTTT

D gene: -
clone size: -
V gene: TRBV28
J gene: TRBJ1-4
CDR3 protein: CASSLSEDGHEKLFF
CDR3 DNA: TGTGCCAGCAGTTTATCAGAGGATGGTCATGAAAAACTGTTTTTT

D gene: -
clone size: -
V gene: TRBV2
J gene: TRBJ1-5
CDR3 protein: CASSGLSNQPQHF
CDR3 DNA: TGTGCCAGCAGTGGGCTTAGCAATCAGCCCCAGCATTTT

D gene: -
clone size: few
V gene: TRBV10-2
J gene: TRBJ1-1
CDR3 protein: CASSESPNTEAFF
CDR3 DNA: TGCGCCAGCAGTGAGAGTCCGAACACTGAAGCTTTCTTT

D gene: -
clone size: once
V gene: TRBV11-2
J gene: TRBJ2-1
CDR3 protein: CASLVGGLNEQFF
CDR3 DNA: TGTGCCAGCCTCGTCGGGGGGCTTAATGAGCAGTTCTTC

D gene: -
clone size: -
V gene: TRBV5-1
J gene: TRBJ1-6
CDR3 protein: CASSSDQQGGLRSPLHF
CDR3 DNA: TGCGCCAGCAGCTCCGACCAACAGGGAGGCCTTAGGTCACCCCTCCACTTT

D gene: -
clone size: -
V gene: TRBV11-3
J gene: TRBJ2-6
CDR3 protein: CASSRGSGANVLTF
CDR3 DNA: TGTGCCAGCAGCCGGGGTTCTGGGGCCAACGTCCTGACTTTC

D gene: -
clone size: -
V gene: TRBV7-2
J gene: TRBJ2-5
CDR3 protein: CASSLARGYQETQYF
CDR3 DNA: TGTGCCAGCAGCTTAGCGCGAGGGTACCAAGAGACCCAGTACTTC

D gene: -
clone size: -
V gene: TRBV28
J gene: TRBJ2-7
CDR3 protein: CASSSPYEQYF
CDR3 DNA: TGTGCCAGCAGTTCCCCATACGAGCAGTACTTC

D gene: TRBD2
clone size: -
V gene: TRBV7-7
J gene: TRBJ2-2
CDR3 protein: CASSSSGRGTGELFF
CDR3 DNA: TGTGCCAGCAGCTCAAGCGGGAGAGGCACCGGGGAGCTGTTTTTT

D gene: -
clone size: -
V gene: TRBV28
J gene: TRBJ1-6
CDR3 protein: CASSSNSPLHF
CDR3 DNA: TGTGCCAGCAGTTCTAATTCACCCCTCCACTTT

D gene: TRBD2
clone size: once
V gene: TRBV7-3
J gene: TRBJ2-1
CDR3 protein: CASSSRASGSHNEQFF
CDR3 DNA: TGTGCCAGCAGCAGCAGGGCTAGCGGGTCTCACAATGAGCAGTTCTTC

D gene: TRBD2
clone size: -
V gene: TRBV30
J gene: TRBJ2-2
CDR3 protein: CAWMGLAGENTGELFF
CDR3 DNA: TGTGCCTGGATGGGACTAGCGGGAGAGAACACCGGGGAGCTGTTTTTT

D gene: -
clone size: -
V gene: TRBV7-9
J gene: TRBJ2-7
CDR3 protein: CASSSTGTRPRKQYF
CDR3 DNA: TGTGCCAGCAGCTCCACCGGGACACGGCCTCGAAAGCAGTACTTC

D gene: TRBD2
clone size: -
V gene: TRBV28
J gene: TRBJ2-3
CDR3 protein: CASSLMASGSFTDTQYF
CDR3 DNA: TGTGCCAGCAGTTTGATGGCTAGCGGGAGTTTTACAGATACGCAGTATTTT

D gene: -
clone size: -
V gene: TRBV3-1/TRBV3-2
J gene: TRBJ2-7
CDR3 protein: CASSPTPGTFSYEQYF
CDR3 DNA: TGTGCCAGCAGCCCGACGCCCGGGACATTCTCCTACGAGCAGTACTTC

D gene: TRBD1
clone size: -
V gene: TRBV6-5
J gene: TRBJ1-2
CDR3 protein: CASTGQDYGYTF
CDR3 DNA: TGTGCCAGCACCGGACAGGACTATGGCTACACCTTC

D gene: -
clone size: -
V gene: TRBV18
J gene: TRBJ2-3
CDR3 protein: CASSPQGEGADTQYF
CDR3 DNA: TGTGCCAGCTCACCACAAGGGGAAGGGGCAGATACGCAGTATTTT

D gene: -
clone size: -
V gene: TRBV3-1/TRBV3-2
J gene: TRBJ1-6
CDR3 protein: CASSQVQAGSPLHF
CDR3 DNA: TGTGCCAGCAGCCAAGTCCAGGCGGGCTCACCCCTCCACTTT

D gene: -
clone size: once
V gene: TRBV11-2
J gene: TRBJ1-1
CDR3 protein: CASSLVSGSTEAFF
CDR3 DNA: TGTGCCAGCAGCTTAGTTTCCGGGAGCACTGAAGCTTTCTTT

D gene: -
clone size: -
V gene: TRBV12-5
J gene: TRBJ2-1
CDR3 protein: CASGLPLGGTSYNEQFF
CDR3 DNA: TGTGCTAGTGGTTTACCTTTGGGGGGTACTTCCTACAATGAGCAGTTCTTC

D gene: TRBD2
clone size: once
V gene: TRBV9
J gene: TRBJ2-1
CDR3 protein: CASSVEGGASSYNEQFF
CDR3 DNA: TGTGCCAGCAGCGTAGAGGGAGGGGCTAGCTCGTACAATGAGCAGTTCTTC

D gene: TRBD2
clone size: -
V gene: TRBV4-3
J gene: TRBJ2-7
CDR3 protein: CASSQAFSGRAVEQYF
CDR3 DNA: TGCGCCAGCAGCCAAGCGTTTAGCGGGAGAGCCGTCGAGCAGTACTTC

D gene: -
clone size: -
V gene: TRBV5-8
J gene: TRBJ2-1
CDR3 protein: CASSLGTGSYNEQFF
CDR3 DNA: TGTGCCAGCAGCTTGGGGACTGGGTCCTACAATGAGCAGTTCTTC

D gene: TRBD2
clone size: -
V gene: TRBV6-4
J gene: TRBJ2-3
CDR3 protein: CASSAGLAGGTQYF
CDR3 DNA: TGTGCCAGCAGTGCGGGACTAGCGGGAGGGACGCAGTATTTT

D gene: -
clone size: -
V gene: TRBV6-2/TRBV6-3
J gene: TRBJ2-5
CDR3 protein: CASSYLMGGAGTQYF
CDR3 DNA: TGTGCCAGCAGTTACCTTATGGGTGGGGCAGGGACCCAGTACTTC

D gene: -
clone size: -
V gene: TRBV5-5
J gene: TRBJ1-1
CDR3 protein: CASSSDRPRAFF
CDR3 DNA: TGTGCCAGCAGCTCTGACAGGCCCCGAGCTTTCTTT

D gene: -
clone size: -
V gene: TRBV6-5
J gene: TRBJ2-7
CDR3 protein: CASSWQLSSYEQYF
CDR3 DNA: TGTGCCAGCAGTTGGCAGTTGAGCTCCTACGAGCAGTACTTC

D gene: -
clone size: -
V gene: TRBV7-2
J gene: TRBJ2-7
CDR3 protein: CASSSQPYEQYF
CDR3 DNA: TGTGCCAGCAGCTCTCAGCCCTACGAGCAGTACTTC